This record covers a single TCR beta chain. Its target is not known. Sorting based on CD45RO/CCR7/CD25/CD127/CD95/CD27 separated CD4+ naive, central memory, regulatory and stem cell-like memory cells. Populations obtained by sorting all exceeded 98% purity. This entry belongs to a study of beta chain features in type 1 diabetes. Study-level information: Cells sorted and examined across all samples totaled more than 95,000,000.

What was sequenced were expressed TCRB transcripts, since all of the isolated RNA had been reverse transcribed. Sequencing was performed with immunoSEQ multiplex PCR; in TCRdb, only in-frame clones are kept and a portion is missing. The sample has around 260,000 clones, 24% seen once. CDR1 and CDR2 (germline): SQVTM, ANQGSEA. The CDR3 contains 14 residues. V was clipped by 6 bases and J by 0 bases; unmatched bases: 3. Findings and limits, study-wide: The similarity of naive, central memory and Treg TCRB repertoires appeared greater among patients than among healthy donors. Shortening of TCRB CDR3s, moderate but significant, appeared in all four CD4+ subsets of Type 1 diabetes patients.

The chain links TRBV29-1 to TRBJ2-2, with 8 bases that match TRBD1. The sequence was collected from a woman between 25 and 40 years old with type 1 diabetes. Sequencing was done on a sample of naive CD4+ T cells from blood. CDR3 sequence: CSVRTGTNTGELFF. The DNA of the CDR3 is TGCAGCGTAAGGACAGGGACGAACACCGGGGAGCTGTTTTTT.